The TCR beta chain described here comes from a study of T cell responses to AZD1222 COVID-19 vaccine. Study overall: Second-dose recipients at about 4 or about 12 weeks were treated as one pooled group. Study-level points and caveats: Spike regions recognized by vaccine-associated CD4 TCRs spanned the protein, led by 160-218 and 743-854. Of the AZD1222 recipients, only 5 or 6 were seropositive at baseline. Of spike-specific TCRs, nearly half reportedly target regions left unmutated in variants.

The protocol was immunoSEQ multiplex PCR, while the TCRdb copy is restricted to in-frame clones and leaves out a portion. The sample lists about 100,000 clones, more than 75% occurring once. A remark on this clone: Its antigen is unknown.

The sequencing here drew on peripheral blood, taken on day 0 of AZD1222 vaccination. The receptor was derived from an adult in good health.

CDR3 amino acids: CASSPTSAGGGTDTQYF. The CDR3 DNA reads as TGTGCCAGCAGTCCTACATCCGCGGGAGGGGGCACAGATACGCAGTATTTT. This sequence joins TRBV6-6 and TRBJ2-3; TRBD2 agrees at 9 bases. V was pared by 5 bases and J by 1 base, with 10 bases of the junction left unmatched. Germline lookup yields CDR1 MNHNY and CDR2 SVGAGI (reference sequence). CDR3 length equals 17 residues.